This entry is about one T cell receptor (beta chain). The germline gives CDR1 MRHNA, CDR2 SNTAGT. After removal of 6 bases from V and 3 bases from J, the junction contained 6 bases not matched to a gene. This CDR3 has 15 residues. These data belong to a study of blood T cell repertoires in COVID-19. The data were produced by immunoSEQ multiplex PCR, yet TCRdb's version contains in-frame clones alone and is incomplete. The sample yields approximately 190,000 clones, about 86% seen once. The TCR sequence derives from a man between 40 and 49 years old who had recovered from COVID-19. The chain employs TRBV6-4 and TRBJ2-3; TRBD1 agrees at 10 bases. Sequenced material: PBMCs or T cells enriched from blood (not recorded which). The CDR3 loop is CASSAGTGDTDTQYF. The CDR3 DNA reads as TGTGCCAGCAGCGCCGGGACAGGGGATACAGATACGCAGTATTTT.